Below are 5 T cell receptor delta chains sequenced from a single sample in a study of Vδ1+ human thymocytes. RNA was extracted from the cells and then reverse transcribed. Multiplex PCR used pooled V-gene forward primers and a constant-region reverse primer to amplify CDR3s. TCRdb re-called the multiplex PCR reads with CATT. The sample holds 80,000 or so delta-chain clones, around 35% seen once. General study results and limits: Highly polyclonal TRG and TRD repertoires with Gaussian CDR3 length distributions appeared in thymus.

What these receptors recognize is not known. Specimen: Vdelta1+ gamma-delta thymocytes from the thymus. Subset described: FACS-sorted CD3+ TCRalphabeta- TCRVdelta1+ TCRVdelta2- thymocytes. All receptors come from a boy under two years old who had congenital heart surgery.

J is TRDJ1 and V is TRDV1; D may be TRDD2 or TRDD3 (6 bases each). The length of the CDR3 is 25 residues. The V end lost 3 bases, the J end lost 1 base, and 42 bases lay between the germline ends. From germline, CDR1 is TSWWSYY and CDR2 QGS. The CDR3 DNA reads TGTGCTCTTGGGGACCCTACAAGGCCTTCCGAACCAGGGGGGGACAATTCGGTGTGCACCGATAAACTCATCTTT. This sequence encodes CALGDPTRPSEPGGDNSVCTDKLIF.

The chain combines TRDV2 with TRDJ3, with 9 bases matching TRDD3. CDR3 length: 21 residues. CDR1 is GEAIGNYY, CDR2 EKD, per germline. J was trimmed by 3 bases and V by 1 base; bases with no gene match: 15. The CDR3 region has the DNA TGTGCCTGTGACACGGAGGGACTGGGGATACGAATTGTCTGGGACACCCGACAGATGTTTTTC. It codes for CACDTEGLGIRIVWDTRQMFF.

The V and J genes are TRDV1 and TRDJ1; 9 positions match TRDD2. V lost 2 bases to trimming and J lost 2 bases; unmatched junction nucleotides: 15. Looked up from germline, CDR1 is TSWWSYY and CDR2 is QGS. The CDR3 length is 19 residues. The CDR3 region has the DNA TGTGCTCTTGGGGAAAGGGGCCTTCCTACCCCATCAGGGACCGATAAACTCATCTTT. This gives the protein CALGERGLPTPSGTDKLIF.

The chain links TRDV1 to TRDJ1; perhaps D is TRDD2 or TRDD3 (5 bases each). The CDR3 runs 16 residues. Trimming stripped 4 bases from V and 5 bases from J, with 20 bases between. Germline values: CDR1 TSWWSYY, CDR2 QGS. The CDR3 is CALGALHPTGPDKLIF. The CDR3 DNA reads as TGTGCTCTTGGGGCCCTACACCCAACTGGCCCAGATAAACTCATCTTT.

This clone turned up a few times. The V call is TRDV1, the J call TRDJ1; 7 bases align to TRDD2. CDR1 TSWWSYY and CDR2 QGS come from the germline V gene. The CDR3 is 16 residues long. J gave up 1 base and V 10 bases, and 15 bases lay outside the gene matches. The CDR3 coding sequence is TGTGCTCGTTCCCTTCCTCCTGTCCATCCCACCGATAAACTCATCTTT. This codes for CARSLPPVHPTDKLIF.